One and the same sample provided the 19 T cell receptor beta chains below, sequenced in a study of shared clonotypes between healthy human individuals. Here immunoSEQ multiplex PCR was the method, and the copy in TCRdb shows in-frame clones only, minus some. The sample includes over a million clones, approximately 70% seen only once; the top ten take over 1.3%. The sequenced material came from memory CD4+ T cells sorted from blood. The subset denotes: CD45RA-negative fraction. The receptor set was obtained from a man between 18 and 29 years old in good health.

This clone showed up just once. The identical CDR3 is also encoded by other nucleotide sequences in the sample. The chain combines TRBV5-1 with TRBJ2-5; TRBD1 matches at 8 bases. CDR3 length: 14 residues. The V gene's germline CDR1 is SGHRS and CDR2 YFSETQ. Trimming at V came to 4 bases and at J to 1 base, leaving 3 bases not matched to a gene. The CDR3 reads CASSVTGGQETQYF. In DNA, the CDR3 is TGCGCCAGCAGCGTAACAGGGGGCCAAGAGACCCAGTACTTC. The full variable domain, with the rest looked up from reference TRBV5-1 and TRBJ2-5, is KAGVTQTPRYLIKTRGQQVTLSCSPISGHRSVSWYQQTPGQGLQFLFEYFSETQRNKGNFPGRFSGRQFSNSRSEMNVSTLELGDSALYLCASSVTGGQETQYFGPGTRLLVL.

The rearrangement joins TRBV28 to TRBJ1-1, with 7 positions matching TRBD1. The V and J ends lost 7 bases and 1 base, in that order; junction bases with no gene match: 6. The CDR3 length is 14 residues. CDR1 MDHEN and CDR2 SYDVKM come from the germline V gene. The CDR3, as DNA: TGTGCCAGCACCTCAGGGGGGGAGAACACTGAAGCTTTCTTT. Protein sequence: CASTSGGENTEAFF.

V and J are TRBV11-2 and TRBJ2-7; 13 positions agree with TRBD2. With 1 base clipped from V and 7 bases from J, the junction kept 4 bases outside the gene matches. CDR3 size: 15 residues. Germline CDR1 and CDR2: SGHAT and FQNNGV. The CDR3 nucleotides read TGTGCCAGCAGCTTAGCCGGACTAGCGGGGGAAGAGCAGTACTTC. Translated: CASSLAGLAGEEQYF.

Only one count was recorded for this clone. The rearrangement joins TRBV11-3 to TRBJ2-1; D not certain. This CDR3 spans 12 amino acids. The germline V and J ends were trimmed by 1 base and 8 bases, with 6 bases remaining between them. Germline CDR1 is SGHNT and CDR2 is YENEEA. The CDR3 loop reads CASSLVGHEQFF. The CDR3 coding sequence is TGTGCCAGCAGCTTAGTGGGCCATGAGCAGTTCTTC.

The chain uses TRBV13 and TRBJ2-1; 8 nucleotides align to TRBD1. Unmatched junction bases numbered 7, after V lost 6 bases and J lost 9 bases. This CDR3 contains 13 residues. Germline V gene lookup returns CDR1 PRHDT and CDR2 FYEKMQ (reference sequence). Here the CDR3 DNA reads TGTGCCAGCAGGGAGACAGGGGCGAGTGAGCAGTTCTTC. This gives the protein CASRETGASEQFF.

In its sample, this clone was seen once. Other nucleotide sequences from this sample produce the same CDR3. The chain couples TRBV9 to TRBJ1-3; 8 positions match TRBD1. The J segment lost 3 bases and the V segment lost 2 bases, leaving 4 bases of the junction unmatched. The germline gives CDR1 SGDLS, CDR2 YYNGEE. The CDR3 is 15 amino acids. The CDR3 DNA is TGTGCCAGCAGCGTGACAGGGGCCGGTGGAAACACCATATATTTT. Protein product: CASSVTGAGGNTIYF. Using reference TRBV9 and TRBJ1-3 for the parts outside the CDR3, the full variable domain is DSGVTQTPKHLITATGQRVTLRCSPRSGDLSVYWYQQSLDQGLQFLIQYYNGEERAKGNILERFSAQQFPDLHSELNLSSLELGDSALYFCASSVTGAGGNTIYFGEGSWLTVV.

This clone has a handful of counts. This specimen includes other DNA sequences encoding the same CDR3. The CDR3 nucleotides are TGCGCCAGCAGTCTGGGGCAGACCGGGGAGCTGTTTTTT. Translation gives CASSLGQTGELFF. V and J are TRBV5-1 and TRBJ2-2, with D possibly being TRBD1 (5 bases). Trimming took off 5 bases at V and 5 bases at J, with 10 bases between the two ends. The CDR3 spans 13 residues. Germline V gives CDR1 SGHRS, CDR2 YFSETQ. The variable domain in full, with the rest retrieved from reference TRBV5-1 and TRBJ2-2, is KAGVTQTPRYLIKTRGQQVTLSCSPISGHRSVSWYQQTPGQGLQFLFEYFSETQRNKGNFPGRFSGRQFSNSRSEMNVSTLELGDSALYLCASSLGQTGELFFGEGSRLTVL.

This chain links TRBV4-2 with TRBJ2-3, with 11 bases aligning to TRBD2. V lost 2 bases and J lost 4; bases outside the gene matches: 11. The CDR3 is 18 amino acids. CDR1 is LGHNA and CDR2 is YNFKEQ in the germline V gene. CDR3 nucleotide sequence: TGTGCCAGCAGCCAAAATAGCGGGGGGGTCTACGTCGCAGATACGCAGTATTTT. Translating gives CASSQNSGGVYVADTQYF.

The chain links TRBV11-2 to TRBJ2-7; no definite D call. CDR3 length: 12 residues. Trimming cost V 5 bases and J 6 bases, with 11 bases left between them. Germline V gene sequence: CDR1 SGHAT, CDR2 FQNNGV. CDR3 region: CASSTGTLEQYF. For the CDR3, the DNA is TGTGCCAGCAGCACCGGAACACTCGAGCAGTACTTC.

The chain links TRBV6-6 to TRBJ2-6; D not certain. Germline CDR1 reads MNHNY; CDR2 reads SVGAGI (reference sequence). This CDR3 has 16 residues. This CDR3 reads CASREVAASGANVLTF. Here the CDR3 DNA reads TGTGCGTCGCGCGAAGTCGCGGCGTCTGGGGCCAACGTCCTGACTTTC.

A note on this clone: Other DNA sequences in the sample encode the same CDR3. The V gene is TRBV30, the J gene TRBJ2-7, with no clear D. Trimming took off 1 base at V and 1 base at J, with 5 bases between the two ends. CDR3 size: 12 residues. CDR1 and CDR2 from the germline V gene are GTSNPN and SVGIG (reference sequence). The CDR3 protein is CAWSGISYEQYF. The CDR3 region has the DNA TGTGCCTGGAGTGGGATATCCTACGAGCAGTACTTC.

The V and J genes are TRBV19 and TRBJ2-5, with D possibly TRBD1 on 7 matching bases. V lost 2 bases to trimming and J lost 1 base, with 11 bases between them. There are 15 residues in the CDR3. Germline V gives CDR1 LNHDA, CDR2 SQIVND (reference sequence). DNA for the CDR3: TGTGCCAGTAGTATAAGGGGGGACAGCCAAGAGACCCAGTACTTC. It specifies CASSIRGDSQETQYF.

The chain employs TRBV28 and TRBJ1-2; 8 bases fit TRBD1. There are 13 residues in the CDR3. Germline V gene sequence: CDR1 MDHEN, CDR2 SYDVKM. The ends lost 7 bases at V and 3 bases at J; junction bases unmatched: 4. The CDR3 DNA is TGTGCCAGCACCGTGACAGGGGACTATGGCTACACCTTC. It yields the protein CASTVTGDYGYTF.

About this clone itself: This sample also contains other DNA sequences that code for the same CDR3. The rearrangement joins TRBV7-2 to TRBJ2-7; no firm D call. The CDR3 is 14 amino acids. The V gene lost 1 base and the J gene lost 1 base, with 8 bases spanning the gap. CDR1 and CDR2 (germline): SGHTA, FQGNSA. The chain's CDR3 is CASSLGVGSYEQYF. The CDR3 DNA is TGTGCCAGCAGCTTAGGGGTCGGTTCCTACGAGCAGTACTTC. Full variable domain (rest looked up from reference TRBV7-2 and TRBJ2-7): GAGVSQSPSNKVTEKGKDVELRCDPISGHTALYWYRQSLGQGLEFLIYFQGNSAPDKSGLPSDRFSAERTGGSVSTLTIQRTQQEDSAVYLCASSLGVGSYEQYFGPGTRLTVT.

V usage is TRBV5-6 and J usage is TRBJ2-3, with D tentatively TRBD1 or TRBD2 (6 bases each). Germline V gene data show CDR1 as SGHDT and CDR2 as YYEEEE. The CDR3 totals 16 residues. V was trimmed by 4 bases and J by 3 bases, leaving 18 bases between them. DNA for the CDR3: TGTGCCAGCAGCGGCATGAGGGGGGCCAGGACAGATACGCAGTATTTT. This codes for CASSGMRGARTDTQYF.

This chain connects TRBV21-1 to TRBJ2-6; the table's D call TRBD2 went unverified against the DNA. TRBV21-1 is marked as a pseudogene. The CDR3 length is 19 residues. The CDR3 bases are TGTGCCAGCAGCAAGGCCCGGACGGACCGGGGGTGTGGGGCCAACGTCCTGACTTTC. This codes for CASSKARTDRGCGANVLTF.

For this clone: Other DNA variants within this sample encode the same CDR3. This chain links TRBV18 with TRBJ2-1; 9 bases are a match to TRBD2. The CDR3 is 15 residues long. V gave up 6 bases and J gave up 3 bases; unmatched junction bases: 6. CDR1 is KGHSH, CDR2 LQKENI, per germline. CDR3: CASSSLAGSYNEQFF. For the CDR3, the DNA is TGTGCCAGCTCGTCGCTAGCGGGGAGCTACAATGAGCAGTTCTTC.

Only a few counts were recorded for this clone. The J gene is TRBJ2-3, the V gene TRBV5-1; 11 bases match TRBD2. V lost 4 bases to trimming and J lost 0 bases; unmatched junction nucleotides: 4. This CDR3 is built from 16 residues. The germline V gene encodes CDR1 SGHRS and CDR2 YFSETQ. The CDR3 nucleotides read TGCGCCAGCAGCCAGACTAGCGGGGCTAGCACAGATACGCAGTATTTT. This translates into CASSQTSGASTDTQYF.

The CDR3 DNA sequence: TGTGCCAGCAGTTTGCGGCGGGGGGCAAATGAGCAGTTCTTC. It codes for CASSLRRGANEQFF. J is TRBJ2-1 and V is TRBV28; TRBD2 agrees at 8 bases. This CDR3 has 14 amino acids. Per the germline V gene, CDR1 is MDHEN and CDR2 is SYDVKM. The V and J ends lost 3 bases and 7 bases, in that order; junction bases with no gene match: 5.